The rows below give T cell receptor beta chains drawn from one sample of a study of CD8 T cells in ankylosing spondylitis. MiXCR was run by TCRdb on the 5' RACE reads, yielding one entry per CDR3 protein. The data hold approximately 250,000 distinct CDR3 sequences, with approximately 8% observed a single time. The specimen sequenced was blood, either unsorted or a sorted T cell fraction (not recorded which). The source of these receptors is a female donor with ankylosing spondylitis or in good health (not recorded which). CDR3s include the opening cysteine and the closing phenylalanine or tryptophan. A D gene is named only where the DNA matches it firmly. Clone size is given for some rows only: seen once, a few or many times, or a class if the clone is expanded.

j_gene: TRBJ1-1
v_gene: TRBV10-3
abundance: many
d_gene: .
CDR3aa: CATTGILNTEAFF
CDR3nt: TGTGCCACCACAGGTATATTAAACACTGAAGCTTTCTTT

j_gene: TRBJ2-2
v_gene: TRBV20-1
abundance: few
d_gene: TRBD2
CDR3aa: CSAAAGALNTGELFF
CDR3nt: TGCAGTGCCGCAGCGGGAGCGCTCAACACCGGGGAGCTGTTTTTT

j_gene: TRBJ2-1
v_gene: TRBV3-1
abundance: many
d_gene: TRBD2
CDR3aa: CASSQEQGKTASGSYNEQFF
CDR3nt: TGTGCCAGCAGCCAAGAACAGGGTAAGACGGCTAGCGGGAGCTACAATGAGCAGTTCTTC

j_gene: TRBJ1-4
v_gene: TRBV6-5
abundance: many
d_gene: .
CDR3aa: CASSYSYATNEKLFF
CDR3nt: TGTGCCAGCAGTTACTCGTATGCAACTAATGAAAAACTGTTTTTT

j_gene: TRBJ2-2
v_gene: TRBV28
abundance: many
d_gene: TRBD1
CDR3aa: CASSLRTGLESGELFF
CDR3nt: TGTGCCAGCAGTTTACGGACAGGGTTGGAGTCCGGGGAGCTGTTTTTT

j_gene: TRBJ1-2
v_gene: TRBV29-1
abundance: many
d_gene: .
CDR3aa: CSVPDGGNGYTF
CDR3nt: TGCAGCGTCCCGGACGGGGGGAATGGCTACACCTTC

j_gene: TRBJ2-2
v_gene: TRBV2
abundance: .
d_gene: .
CDR3aa: CASRRELPGELFF
CDR3nt: TGTGCCAGCAGGAGGGAATTGCCCGGGGAGCTGTTTTTT

j_gene: TRBJ2-1
v_gene: TRBV11-2
abundance: few
d_gene: .
CDR3aa: CASRPGGSLYNEQFF
CDR3nt: TGTGCCAGCAGGCCTGGGGGGTCCCTCTACAATGAGCAGTTCTTC

j_gene: TRBJ1-1
v_gene: TRBV12-3/TRBV12-4
abundance: few
d_gene: .
CDR3aa: CASSRPGRRETEAFF
CDR3nt: TGTGCCAGCAGCCGTCCGGGGCGCCGAGAAACTGAAGCTTTCTTT

j_gene: TRBJ2-7
v_gene: TRBV20-1
abundance: many
d_gene: .
CDR3aa: CSARPTAAYEQYF
CDR3nt: TGCAGTGCTAGACCCACTGCAGCCTACGAGCAGTACTTC

j_gene: TRBJ1-1
v_gene: TRBV12-3/TRBV12-4
abundance: many
d_gene: .
CDR3aa: CASSFEGGETEAFF
CDR3nt: TGTGCCAGCAGTTTCGAGGGTGGGGAAACTGAAGCTTTCTTT

j_gene: TRBJ2-3
v_gene: TRBV12-3/TRBV12-4
abundance: many
d_gene: .
CDR3aa: CASSPLGTPHTDTQYF
CDR3nt: TGTGCCAGCAGCCCCCTAGGGACACCACACACAGATACGCAGTATTTT

j_gene: TRBJ2-1
v_gene: TRBV6-2/TRBV6-3
abundance: many
d_gene: TRBD2
CDR3aa: CASSYSRTSGRAMQFF
CDR3nt: TGTGCCAGCAGTTACTCCCGGACTAGCGGGAGGGCCATGCAGTTCTTC

j_gene: TRBJ2-2
v_gene: TRBV10-3
abundance: many
d_gene: TRBD1
CDR3aa: CAIGGTGGSTGELFF
CDR3nt: TGTGCCATCGGTGGGACAGGGGGCTCCACCGGGGAGCTGTTTTTT

j_gene: TRBJ2-5
v_gene: TRBV7-9
abundance: .
d_gene: .
CDR3aa: CASSLNEAAMGVQYF
CDR3nt: TGTGCCAGCAGCCTCAACGAGGCCGCCATGGGGGTCCAGTACTTC

j_gene: TRBJ2-5
v_gene: TRBV12-3/TRBV12-4
abundance: many
d_gene: .
CDR3aa: CASSPKVGATQYF
CDR3nt: TGTGCCAGCAGTCCAAAGGTTGGGGCGACCCAGTACTTC

j_gene: TRBJ2-5
v_gene: TRBV7-8
abundance: few
d_gene: TRBD1
CDR3aa: CASSLGFQGVRQETQYF
CDR3nt: TGTGCCAGCAGCTTAGGTTTTCAGGGGGTGAGGCAAGAGACCCAGTACTTC

j_gene: TRBJ1-1
v_gene: TRBV6-1
abundance: many
d_gene: .
CDR3aa: CASSEGPGGRPEAFF
CDR3nt: TGTGCCAGCAGTGAGGGTCCGGGGGGGCGACCTGAAGCTTTCTTT

j_gene: TRBJ2-3
v_gene: TRBV7-9
abundance: few
d_gene: .
CDR3aa: CASSWQDTQYF
CDR3nt: TGTGCCAGCAGCTGGCAGGATACGCAGTATTTT

j_gene: TRBJ2-1
v_gene: TRBV5-6
abundance: many
d_gene: .
CDR3aa: CASSLTLVGRRDNEQFF
CDR3nt: TGTGCCAGCAGCTTGACGCTTGTGGGCCGGCGGGACAATGAGCAGTTCTTC

j_gene: TRBJ2-3
v_gene: TRBV5-5
abundance: many
d_gene: TRBD2
CDR3aa: CASRFTSGRPDTQYF
CDR3nt: TGTGCCAGCAGGTTTACTAGCGGGAGGCCAGATACGCAGTATTTT

j_gene: TRBJ2-1
v_gene: TRBV20-1
abundance: many
d_gene: TRBD2
CDR3aa: CSAGEGLAEGNEQFF
CDR3nt: TGCAGTGCTGGGGAGGGACTAGCGGAGGGAAATGAGCAGTTCTTC

j_gene: TRBJ1-1
v_gene: TRBV29-1
abundance: many
d_gene: .
CDR3aa: CSGMTGFGDTEAFF
CDR3nt: TGCAGCGGGATGACAGGATTTGGGGACACTGAAGCTTTCTTT

j_gene: TRBJ2-1
v_gene: TRBV9
abundance: few
d_gene: .
CDR3aa: CASSAWDRDNEQFF
CDR3nt: TGTGCCAGCAGCGCATGGGACCGAGACAATGAGCAGTTCTTC

j_gene: TRBJ1-2
v_gene: TRBV4-2
abundance: many
d_gene: .
CDR3aa: CASSQDRGDGYTF
CDR3nt: TGTGCCAGCAGCCAAGATAGGGGGGATGGCTACACCTTC

j_gene: TRBJ1-2
v_gene: TRBV6-4
abundance: many
d_gene: .
CDR3aa: CASRPKMFRKVGSDFNYGYTF
CDR3nt: TGTGCCAGCAGACCCAAAATGTTCAGGAAGGTCGGGTCAGATTTTAACTATGGCTACACCTTC

j_gene: TRBJ1-1
v_gene: TRBV7-2
abundance: few
d_gene: TRBD1
CDR3aa: CASSLGTGSDTEAFF
CDR3nt: TGTGCCAGCAGCTTAGGGACAGGGAGTGACACTGAAGCTTTCTTT

j_gene: TRBJ1-6
v_gene: TRBV28
abundance: many
d_gene: TRBD1
CDR3aa: CASSLYWTGASSYNSPLHF
CDR3nt: TGTGCCAGCAGTTTATACTGGACAGGGGCCAGCTCCTATAATTCACCCCTCCACTTT

j_gene: TRBJ2-3
v_gene: TRBV7-9
abundance: many
d_gene: TRBD2
CDR3aa: CASSLGAGSRSTDTQYF
CDR3nt: TGTGCCAGCAGCTTAGGAGCGGGATCTCGTAGCACAGATACGCAGTATTTT

j_gene: TRBJ2-1
v_gene: TRBV7-2
abundance: .
d_gene: TRBD2
CDR3aa: CASSLNWLADNEQFF
CDR3nt: TGTGCCAGCAGCTTAAACTGGCTAGCGGACAATGAGCAGTTCTTC

j_gene: TRBJ1-1
v_gene: TRBV29-1
abundance: many
d_gene: .
CDR3aa: CSVPPAGPGTEAFF
CDR3nt: TGCAGCGTTCCCCCAGCAGGTCCCGGAACTGAAGCTTTCTTT

j_gene: TRBJ1-1
v_gene: TRBV2
abundance: few
d_gene: .
CDR3aa: CASSEGEGLLNTEAFF
CDR3nt: TGTGCCAGCAGTGAAGGTGAGGGGTTGCTGAACACTGAAGCTTTCTTT

j_gene: TRBJ2-7
v_gene: TRBV20-1
abundance: many
d_gene: TRBD2
CDR3aa: CSADDTGLAETYEQYF
CDR3nt: TGCAGTGCGGATGACACCGGACTAGCGGAAACCTACGAGCAGTACTTC

j_gene: TRBJ1-4
v_gene: TRBV6-1
abundance: many
d_gene: .
CDR3aa: CASSGVGVGANEKLFF
CDR3nt: TGTGCCAGCAGCGGGGTAGGAGTTGGAGCTAATGAAAAACTGTTTTTT

j_gene: TRBJ2-1
v_gene: TRBV5-1
abundance: many
d_gene: .
CDR3aa: CASSPLVRSGEQFF
CDR3nt: TGCGCCAGCAGCCCCCTTGTGAGGTCGGGTGAGCAGTTCTTC

j_gene: TRBJ2-1
v_gene: TRBV5-1
abundance: many
d_gene: TRBD2
CDR3aa: CASSQGAGAYNEQFF
CDR3nt: TGCGCCAGCAGCCAAGGAGCGGGAGCCTACAATGAGCAGTTCTTC

j_gene: TRBJ2-3
v_gene: TRBV29-1
abundance: many
d_gene: .
CDR3aa: CSVELRFTDTQYF
CDR3nt: TGCAGCGTTGAATTACGGTTCACAGATACGCAGTATTTT